Sequencing of this TCR beta chain was carried out in a study of blood T cell repertoires in COVID-19 (dated by TCRdb to the early 2020s). Regarding the complete study: Samples covering the acute and convalescent phases of COVID-19 were provided by collaborators in the United States, Italy and Spain. The prospective study material was composed of cDNA or gDNA derived from T cells, B-cell-depleted T cells, or PBMCs. The dataset comprised deeply sampled blood TCRbeta repertoires from subjects exposed to, actively infected with, or recovered from COVID-19. The repertoires were released in a freely available public database intended as a resource for research on the immune response to SARS-CoV-2. Samples came from the ongoing ImmuneRACE study (first 160 participants) plus 1,254 subjects from 6 global collaborators. The sample metadata nearly always contained a de-identified subject ID, COVID-19 status, age in years and sex. Where HLA class I and class II types were available, the types were taken from metadata supplied by the sample provider, not from assay-based typing. Broader findings and caveats from the paper: The amount of clinical and demographic metadata varied by source and participant and was provided uncurated.

The CDR3, from cysteine to phenylalanine, totals 15 residues. The kept DNA is CDR3 alone, 45 bases in frame from the first base. CDR1 SEHNR and CDR2 FQNEAQ are derived from the germline V gene (reference sequence). From V the trimming removes 5 bases and from J it removes 2 bases, while the gene matches leave 6 bases of the junction unaccounted for. The immunoSEQ Assay, a bias-controlled multiplex PCR, was used to amplify TCRbeta CDR3 regions from genomic DNA. The paper's processing steps were these. Within the assay, amplification of reference gene primers was used to estimate how many nucleated cells each sample contained. Sequence reads were collapsed and filtered to measure the absolute abundance of every unique TCRbeta CDR3 rearrangement. For each sample, productive Simpson clonality was calculated as the square root of Simpson's diversity index across productive rearrangements. Imported from immuneACCESS, the table was reduced by TCRdb to in-frame sequences with V and J called. These copies leave out some clones; in studies compared against another copy, an unresolved V gene accounts for under half, and the cause of the remainder is not known. V and J calls and clone size come straight from that table; D and trimming were deduced from the DNA. The sample table records roughly 100,000 clones; about 85% of these occur just once. The top ten clonotypes cover 4% to 5% of the sample.

Whole blood was collected in K2EDTA tubes by collaborating institutions according to the institutions' own protocols. Collaborator samples were shipped for TCRbeta analysis as frozen whole blood, isolated PBMCs, or DNA extracted from either sample type. About this clone: The target of this receptor is not known. The record has no base qualities; no much larger clone is one base away.

The source material was peripheral blood. The chain is encoded by TRBV7-9 joined to TRBJ2-7; TRBD2 aligns with 10 central bases. The receptor comes from a man aged 50 to 60 with acute or convalescent COVID-19. Here is the DNA: TGTGCCAGCAGCCCCCTTAGCGGGAGGACCTACGAGCAGTACTTC. This sequence encodes CASSPLSGRTYEQYF.